This T cell receptor (beta chain) derives from a study of tumor-infiltrating lymphocytes in oesophageal squamous cell carcinoma. One entry per CDR3 protein results from TCRdb running MiXCR on the PCR reads. The sample shows roughly 14,000 distinct CDR3 sequences, 46% of them seen only once. Per germline, CDR1 MRHNA and CDR2 SNTAGT. CDR3 length: 13 amino acids. The genes are TRBV6-4 and TRBJ2-1; weak D call: TRBD1 (6 bases). The last part of the DNA fits TRBJ2-7 better; the J call may be wrong. The sample taken for sequencing was blood. The sequence was collected from a male donor with esophageal squamous cell carcinoma. For the CDR3, the DNA is TGTGCCAGCAGTTACAGGACAGACTACGAGCAGTACTTC. It codes for CASSYRTDYEQYF.